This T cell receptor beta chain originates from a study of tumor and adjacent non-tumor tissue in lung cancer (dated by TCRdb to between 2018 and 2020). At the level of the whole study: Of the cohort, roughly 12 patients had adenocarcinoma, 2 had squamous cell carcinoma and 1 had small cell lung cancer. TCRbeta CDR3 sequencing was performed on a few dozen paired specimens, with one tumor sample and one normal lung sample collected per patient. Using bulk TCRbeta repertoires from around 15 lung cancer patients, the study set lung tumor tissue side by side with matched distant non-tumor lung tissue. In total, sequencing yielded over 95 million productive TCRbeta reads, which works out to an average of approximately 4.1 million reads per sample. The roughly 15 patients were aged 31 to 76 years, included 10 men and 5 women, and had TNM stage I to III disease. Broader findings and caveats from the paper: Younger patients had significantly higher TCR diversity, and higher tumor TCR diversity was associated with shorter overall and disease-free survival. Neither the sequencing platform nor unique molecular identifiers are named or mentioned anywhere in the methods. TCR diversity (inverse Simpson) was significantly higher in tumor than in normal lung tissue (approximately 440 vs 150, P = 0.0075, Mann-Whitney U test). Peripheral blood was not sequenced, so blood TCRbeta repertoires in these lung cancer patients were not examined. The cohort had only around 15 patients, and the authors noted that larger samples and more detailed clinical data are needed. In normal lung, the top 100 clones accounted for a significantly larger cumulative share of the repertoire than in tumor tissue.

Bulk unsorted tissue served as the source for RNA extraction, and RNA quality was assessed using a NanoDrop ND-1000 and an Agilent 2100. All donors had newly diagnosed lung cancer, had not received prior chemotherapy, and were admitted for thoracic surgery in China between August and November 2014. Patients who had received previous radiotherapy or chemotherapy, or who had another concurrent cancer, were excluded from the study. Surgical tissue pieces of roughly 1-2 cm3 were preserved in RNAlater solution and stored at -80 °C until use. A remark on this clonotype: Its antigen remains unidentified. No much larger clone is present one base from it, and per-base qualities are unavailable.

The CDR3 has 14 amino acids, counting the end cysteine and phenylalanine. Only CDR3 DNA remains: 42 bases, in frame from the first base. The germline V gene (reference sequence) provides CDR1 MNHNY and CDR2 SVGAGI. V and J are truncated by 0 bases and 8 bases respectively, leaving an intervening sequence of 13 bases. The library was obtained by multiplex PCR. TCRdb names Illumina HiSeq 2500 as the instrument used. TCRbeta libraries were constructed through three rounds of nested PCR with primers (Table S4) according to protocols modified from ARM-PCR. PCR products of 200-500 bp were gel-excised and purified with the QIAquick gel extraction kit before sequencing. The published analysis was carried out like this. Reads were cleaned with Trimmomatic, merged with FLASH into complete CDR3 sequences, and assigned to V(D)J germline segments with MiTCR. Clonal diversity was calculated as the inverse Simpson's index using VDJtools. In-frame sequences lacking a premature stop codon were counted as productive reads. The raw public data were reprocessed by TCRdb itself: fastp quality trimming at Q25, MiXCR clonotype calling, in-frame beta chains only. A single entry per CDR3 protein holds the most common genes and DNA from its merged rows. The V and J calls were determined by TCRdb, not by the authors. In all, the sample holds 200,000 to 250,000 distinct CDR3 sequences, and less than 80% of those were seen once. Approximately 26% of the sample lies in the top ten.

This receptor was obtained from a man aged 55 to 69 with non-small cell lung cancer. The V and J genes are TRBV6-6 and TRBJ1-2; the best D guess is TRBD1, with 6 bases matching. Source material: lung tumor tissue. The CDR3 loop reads CASSYSVMGGGYTF. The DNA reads TGTGCCAGCAGTTACTCGGTCATGGGGGGCGGCTACACCTTC.